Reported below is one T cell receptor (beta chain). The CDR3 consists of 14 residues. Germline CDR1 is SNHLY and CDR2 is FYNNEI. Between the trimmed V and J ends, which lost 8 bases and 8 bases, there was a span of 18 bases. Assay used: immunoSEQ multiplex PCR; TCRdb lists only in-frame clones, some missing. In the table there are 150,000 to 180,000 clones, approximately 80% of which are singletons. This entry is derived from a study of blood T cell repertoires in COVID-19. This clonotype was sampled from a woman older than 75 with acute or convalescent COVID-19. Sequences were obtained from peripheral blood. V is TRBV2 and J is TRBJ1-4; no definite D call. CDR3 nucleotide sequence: TGTGCCAGCCAGACGGAAGGGAGGACGGAAAAACTGTTTTTT. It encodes CASQTEGRTEKLFF.